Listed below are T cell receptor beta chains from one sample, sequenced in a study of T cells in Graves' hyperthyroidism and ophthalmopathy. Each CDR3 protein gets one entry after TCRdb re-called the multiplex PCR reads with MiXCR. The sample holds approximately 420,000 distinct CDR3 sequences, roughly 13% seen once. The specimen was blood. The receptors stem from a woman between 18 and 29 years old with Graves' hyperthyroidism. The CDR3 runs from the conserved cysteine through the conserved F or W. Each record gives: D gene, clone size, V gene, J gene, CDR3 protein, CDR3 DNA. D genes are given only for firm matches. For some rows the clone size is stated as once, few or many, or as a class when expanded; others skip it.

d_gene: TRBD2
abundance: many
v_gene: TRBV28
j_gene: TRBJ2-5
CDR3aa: CASRDGGLAGVGTQYF
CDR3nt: TGTGCCAGCAGGGATGGAGGACTAGCGGGAGTTGGGACCCAGTACTTC

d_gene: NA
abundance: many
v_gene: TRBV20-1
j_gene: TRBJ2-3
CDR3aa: CSASPHPDTQYF
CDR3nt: TGCAGTGCTTCCCCGCACCCAGATACGCAGTATTTT

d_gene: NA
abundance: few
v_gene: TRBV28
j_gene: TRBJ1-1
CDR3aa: CASSSTGNRRNEAFF
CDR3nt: TGTGCCAGCAGTTCCACAGGGAACCGGCGGAACGAAGCTTTCTTT

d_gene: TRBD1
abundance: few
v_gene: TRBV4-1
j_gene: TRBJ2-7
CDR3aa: CASSQNPRDRGSYEQYF
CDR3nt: TGCGCCAGCAGCCAAAACCCACGGGACAGGGGCTCCTACGAGCAGTACTTC

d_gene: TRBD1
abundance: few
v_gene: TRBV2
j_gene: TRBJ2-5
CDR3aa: CASSKRTGGAGETQYF
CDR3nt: TGTGCCAGCAGTAAGCGGACAGGGGGCGCGGGTGAGACCCAGTACTTC

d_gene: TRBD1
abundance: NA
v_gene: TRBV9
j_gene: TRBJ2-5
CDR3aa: CASSPDRDRGRETQYF
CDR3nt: TGTGCCAGCAGCCCGGACCGTGACAGGGGGCGGGAGACCCAGTACTTC

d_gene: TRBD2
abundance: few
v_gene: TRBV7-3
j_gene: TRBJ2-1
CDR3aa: CASSPGTSGVNEQFF
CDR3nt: TGTGCCAGCAGCCCGGGGACTAGCGGGGTAAATGAGCAGTTCTTC

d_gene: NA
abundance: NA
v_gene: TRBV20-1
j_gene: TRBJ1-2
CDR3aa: CSVRDLAQGRLDGYTF
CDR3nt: TGCAGTGTTAGAGATCTCGCGCAGGGTCGGCTGGATGGCTACACCTTC

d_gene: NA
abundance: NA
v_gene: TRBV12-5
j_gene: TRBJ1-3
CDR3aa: CASGLVQRNTIYF
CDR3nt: TGTGCTAGTGGTTTGGTCCAACGGAACACCATATATTTT

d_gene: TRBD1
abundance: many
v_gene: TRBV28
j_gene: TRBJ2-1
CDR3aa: CASSFGGQSVNEQFF
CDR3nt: TGTGCCAGCAGTTTTGGGGGACAGTCAGTCAATGAGCAGTTCTTC

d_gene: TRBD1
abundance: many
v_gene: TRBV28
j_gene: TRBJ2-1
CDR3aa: CASSTPGQGVWNEQFF
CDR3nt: TGTGCCAGCAGTACGCCGGGACAGGGTGTATGGAATGAGCAGTTCTTC

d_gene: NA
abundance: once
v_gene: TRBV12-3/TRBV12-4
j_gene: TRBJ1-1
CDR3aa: CKSGQGPSEAFF
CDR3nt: TGTAAAAGCGGGCAGGGGCCCTCTGAAGCTTTCTTT

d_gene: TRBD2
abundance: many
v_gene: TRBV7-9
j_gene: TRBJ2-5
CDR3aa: CASSLVGEGVETQYF
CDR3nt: TGTGCCAGCAGCTTAGTCGGGGAGGGCGTTGAGACCCAGTACTTC

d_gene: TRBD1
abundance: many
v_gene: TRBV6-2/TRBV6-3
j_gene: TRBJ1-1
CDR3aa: CASSQRDSYTEAFF
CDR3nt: TGTGCCAGCAGTCAGAGGGACAGCTACACTGAAGCTTTCTTT

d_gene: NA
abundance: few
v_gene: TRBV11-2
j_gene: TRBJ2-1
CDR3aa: CASSPPVGLYNEQFF
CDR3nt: TGTGCCAGCAGCCCACCCGTAGGGCTCTACAATGAGCAGTTCTTC

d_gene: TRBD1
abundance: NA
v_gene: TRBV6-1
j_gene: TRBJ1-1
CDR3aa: CASTKTGKGNTEAFF
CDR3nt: TGTGCCAGCACTAAGACAGGGAAGGGGAACACTGAAGCTTTCTTT

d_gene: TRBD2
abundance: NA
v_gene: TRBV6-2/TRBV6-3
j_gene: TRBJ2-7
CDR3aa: CASRLREIYEQYF
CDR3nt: TGTGCCAGCAGGCTGCGGGAGATCTACGAGCAGTACTTC

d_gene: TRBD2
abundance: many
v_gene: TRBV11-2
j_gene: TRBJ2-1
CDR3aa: CASSLGGLAGVYEQFF
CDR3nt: TGTGCCAGCAGCCTAGGGGGACTAGCGGGAGTCTATGAGCAGTTCTTC

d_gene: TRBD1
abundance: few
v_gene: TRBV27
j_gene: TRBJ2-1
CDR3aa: CASSLQGLEQFF
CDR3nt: TGTGCCAGCAGTCTACAGGGGCTTGAGCAGTTCTTC

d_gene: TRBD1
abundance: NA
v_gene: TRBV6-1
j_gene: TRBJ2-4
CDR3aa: CASSEAFPGQDKNIQYF
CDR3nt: TGTGCCAGCAGTGAAGCTTTCCCGGGACAGGATAAAAACATTCAGTACTTC

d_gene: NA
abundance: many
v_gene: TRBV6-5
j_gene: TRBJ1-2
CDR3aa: CASRPNSGTGLGYTF
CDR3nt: TGTGCCAGCAGGCCTAACTCAGGGACGGGGCTAGGCTACACCTTC

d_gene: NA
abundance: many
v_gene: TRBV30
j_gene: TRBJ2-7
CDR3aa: CAWSVQRSEQYF
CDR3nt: TGTGCCTGGAGTGTACAGCGCTCCGAGCAGTACTTC

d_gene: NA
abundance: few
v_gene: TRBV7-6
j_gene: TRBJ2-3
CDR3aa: CASSLSLKDTQYF
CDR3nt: TGTGCCAGCAGCTTAAGCCTGAAAGATACGCAGTATTTT

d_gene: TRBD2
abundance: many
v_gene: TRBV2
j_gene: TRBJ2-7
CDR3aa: CASSYALAGATYEQYF
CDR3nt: TGTGCCAGCAGTTACGCCCTAGCGGGAGCTACCTACGAGCAGTACTTC

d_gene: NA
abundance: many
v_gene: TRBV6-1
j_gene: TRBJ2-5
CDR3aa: CASIAYQETQYF
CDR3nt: TGTGCCAGCATTGCCTACCAAGAGACCCAGTACTTC

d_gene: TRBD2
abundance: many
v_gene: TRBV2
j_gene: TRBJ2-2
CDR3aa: CASSFSGRADPGELFF
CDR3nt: TGTGCCAGCAGTTTCAGCGGGAGGGCCGACCCCGGGGAGCTGTTTTTT

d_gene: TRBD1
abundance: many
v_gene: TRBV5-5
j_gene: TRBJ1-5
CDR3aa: CASAGTGYSNQPQHF
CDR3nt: TGTGCCAGCGCGGGGACAGGGTATAGCAATCAGCCCCAGCATTTT

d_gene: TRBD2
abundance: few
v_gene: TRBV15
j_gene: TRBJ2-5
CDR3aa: CATSRASGPQETQYF
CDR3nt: TGTGCCACCAGCAGAGCTAGCGGCCCCCAAGAGACCCAGTACTTC

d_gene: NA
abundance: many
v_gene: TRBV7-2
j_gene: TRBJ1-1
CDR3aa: CASSFLGGDTEAFF
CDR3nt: TGTGCCAGCAGCTTCCTAGGGGGGGACACTGAAGCTTTCTTT

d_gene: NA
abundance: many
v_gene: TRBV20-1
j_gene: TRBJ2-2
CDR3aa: CSVRGRLNTGELFF
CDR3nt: TGCAGTGTTAGGGGGAGATTGAACACCGGGGAGCTGTTTTTT

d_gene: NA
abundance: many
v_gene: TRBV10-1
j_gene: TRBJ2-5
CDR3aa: CASSESGTGNQETQYF
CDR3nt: TGCGCCAGCAGTGAGTCGGGTACCGGGAACCAAGAGACCCAGTACTTC

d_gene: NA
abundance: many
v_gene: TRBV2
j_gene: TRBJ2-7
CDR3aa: CASHDSSYEQYF
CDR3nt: TGTGCCAGTCACGATAGCTCCTACGAGCAGTACTTC

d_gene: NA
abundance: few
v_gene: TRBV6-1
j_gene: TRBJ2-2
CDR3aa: CASSQEDRNTGELFF
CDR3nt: TGTGCCAGCAGTCAAGAGGACAGAAACACCGGGGAGCTGTTTTTT

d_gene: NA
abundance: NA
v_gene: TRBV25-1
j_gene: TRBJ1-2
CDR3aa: CASSESHRSYGYTF
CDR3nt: TGTGCCAGCAGTGAATCCCACAGGTCCTATGGCTACACCTTC

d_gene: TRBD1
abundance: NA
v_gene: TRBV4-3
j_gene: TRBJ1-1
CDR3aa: CASSQRQGITEAFF
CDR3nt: TGCGCCAGCAGCCAAAGACAGGGCATAACTGAAGCTTTCTTT

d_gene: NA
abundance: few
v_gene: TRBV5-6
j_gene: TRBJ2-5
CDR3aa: CASSLTGPGETQYF
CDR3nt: TGTGCCAGCAGCTTGACGGGGCCGGGAGAGACCCAGTACTTC

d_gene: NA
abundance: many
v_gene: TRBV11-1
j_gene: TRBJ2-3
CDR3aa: CASSHPRGYASTDTQYF
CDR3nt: TGTGCCAGCAGCCACCCTCGAGGTTATGCTAGCACAGATACGCAGTATTTT

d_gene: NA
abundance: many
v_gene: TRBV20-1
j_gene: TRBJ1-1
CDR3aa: CSARGQAGEAFF
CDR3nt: TGCAGTGCTAGAGGGCAGGCAGGTGAAGCTTTCTTT

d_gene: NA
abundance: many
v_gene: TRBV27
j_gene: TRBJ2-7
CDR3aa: CASGRLNNEQYF
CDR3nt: TGTGCCAGCGGAAGACTCAACAACGAGCAGTACTTC

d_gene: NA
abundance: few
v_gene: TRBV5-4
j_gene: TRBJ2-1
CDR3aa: CASSLDGRLPAYNEQFF
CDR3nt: TGTGCCAGCAGCTTGGACGGACGGTTACCTGCGTACAATGAGCAGTTCTTC

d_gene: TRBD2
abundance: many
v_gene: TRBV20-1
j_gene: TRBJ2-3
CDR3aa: CSAGVRAGVDTQYF
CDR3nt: TGCAGTGCTGGGGTGAGGGCGGGAGTAGATACGCAGTATTTT

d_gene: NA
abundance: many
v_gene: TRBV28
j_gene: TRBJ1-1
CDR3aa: CASSLSLRGAFF
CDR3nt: TGTGCCAGCAGTTTATCCCTAAGGGGAGCTTTCTTT

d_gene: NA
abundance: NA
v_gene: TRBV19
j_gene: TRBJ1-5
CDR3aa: CASSHLQAGDQPQHF
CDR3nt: TGTGCCAGTAGTCATCTACAGGCAGGGGACCAGCCCCAGCATTTT

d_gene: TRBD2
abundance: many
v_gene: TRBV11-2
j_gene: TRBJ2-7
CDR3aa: CASSLLSGETYEQYF
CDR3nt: TGTGCCAGCAGCTTACTCAGCGGGGAGACCTACGAGCAGTACTTC

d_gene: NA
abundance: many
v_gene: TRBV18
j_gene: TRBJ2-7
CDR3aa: CASSPEESEQYF
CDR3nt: TGTGCCAGCTCACCCGAGGAATCCGAGCAGTACTTC

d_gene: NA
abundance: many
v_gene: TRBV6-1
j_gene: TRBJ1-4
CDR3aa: CASSGGVGFNEKLFF
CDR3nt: TGTGCCAGCAGTGGCGGCGTTGGGTTTAATGAAAAACTGTTTTTT

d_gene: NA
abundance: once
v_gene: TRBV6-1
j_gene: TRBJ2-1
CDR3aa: CASCDEQFF
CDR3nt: TGTGCCAGCTGCGATGAGCAGTTCTTC

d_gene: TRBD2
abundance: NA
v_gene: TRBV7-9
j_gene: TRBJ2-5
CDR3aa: CASSPAGGDTETQYF
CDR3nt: TGTGCCAGCAGCCCCGCGGGGGGCGATACGGAGACCCAGTACTTC

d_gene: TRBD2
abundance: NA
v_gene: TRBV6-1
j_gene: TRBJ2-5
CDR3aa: CASRRTLAVQETQYF
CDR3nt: TGTGCCAGCAGAAGGACCCTAGCGGTGCAAGAGACCCAGTACTTC

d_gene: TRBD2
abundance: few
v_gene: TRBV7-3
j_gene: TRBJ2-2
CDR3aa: CASSLLTGGDTGELFF
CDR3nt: TGTGCCAGCAGCTTATTAACGGGAGGGGACACCGGGGAGCTGTTTTTT

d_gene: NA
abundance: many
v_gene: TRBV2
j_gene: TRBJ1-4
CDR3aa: CASTRATFNEKLFF
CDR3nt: TGTGCCAGCACCCGGGCAACTTTTAATGAAAAACTGTTTTTT

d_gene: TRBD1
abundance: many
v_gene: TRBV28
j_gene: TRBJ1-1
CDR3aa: CASSPPQGFEAFF
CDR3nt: TGTGCCAGCAGTCCCCCACAGGGGTTTGAAGCTTTCTTT

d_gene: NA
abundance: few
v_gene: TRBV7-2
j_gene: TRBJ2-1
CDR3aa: CASSLASPSYNEQFF
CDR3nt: TGTGCCAGCAGCTTAGCAAGTCCTAGCTACAATGAGCAGTTCTTC

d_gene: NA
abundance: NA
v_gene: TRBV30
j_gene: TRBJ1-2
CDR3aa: CAWSVQGYGYTF
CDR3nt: TGTGCCTGGAGTGTACAGGGCTATGGCTACACCTTC